The 17 T cell receptor beta chains reported below all come from one sample, sequenced in a study of T cells in Graves' hyperthyroidism and ophthalmopathy. Researchers took RNA transcripts and amplified the TCR beta CDR3 regions from them. A first-round RT-PCR of the TCR CDR3 used the HTBI primer set. TCRdb re-called the multiplex PCR reads with MiXCR, one entry per CDR3 protein. The repertoire holds around 580,000 distinct CDR3 sequences, with around 42% as singletons. Sequencing was done on a sample of peripheral blood or thyroid tissue (not recorded which). These receptors came from a woman between 18 and 30 years old with Graves' hyperthyroidism.

This clonotype was observed many times. The V call is TRBV7-8, the J call TRBJ2-6, with unresolved D. Between the trimmed V and J ends, which lost 0 bases and 1 base, there was a span of 22 bases. Germline CDR1 is SGHVS and CDR2 is FQNEAQ. The CDR3 covers 21 residues. This chain's CDR3 is CASSLARLKSPRRSGANVLTF. The CDR3, as DNA: TGTGCCAGCAGCTTAGCCCGATTGAAATCGCCGAGGAGATCTGGGGCCAACGTCCTGACTTTC.

This rearrangement joins TRBV29-1 to TRBJ2-5, with D possibly TRBD2 on 5 matching bases. V lost 3 bases, J lost 5 bases, and 7 bases lay in between. In germline, CDR1 is SQVTM, CDR2 ANQGSEA. This CDR3 comprises 11 residues. CDR3 sequence reads: CSVDGVETQYF. The CDR3 bases are TGCAGCGTTGACGGGGTTGAGACCCAGTACTTC. The full variable domain, with the rest looked up from reference TRBV29-1 and TRBJ2-5, is SAVISQKPSRDICQRGTSLTIQCQVDSQVTMMFWYRQQPGQSLTLIATANQGSEATYESGFVIDKFPISRPNLTFSTLTVSNMSPEDSSIYLCSVDGVETQYFGPGTRLLVL.

Ten or more counts support this clonotype. The chain recombines TRBV7-8 with TRBJ1-5; 7 bases fit TRBD1. Germline loops: CDR1 SGHVS, CDR2 FQNEAQ. The CDR3 is 15 residues long. J gave up 6 bases and V 5 bases, and 10 bases lay outside the gene matches. DNA of the CDR3: TGTGCCAGCAGCAAAAAGACAGGGATGGGTCAGCCCCAGCATTTT. It is translated as CASSKKTGMGQPQHF.

This clonotype was seen a handful of times. The V and J genes are TRBV4-2 and TRBJ2-2; 8 nucleotides align to TRBD2. The CDR3 sequence is 15 residues long. V lost 4 bases to trimming and J lost 3 bases; unmatched junction nucleotides: 4. Per the germline V gene, CDR1 is LGHNA and CDR2 is YNFKEQ. The CDR3 spells CASSPRGGDTGELFF. In DNA form, the CDR3 reads TGTGCCAGCAGCCCTCGGGGGGGGGACACCGGGGAGCTGTTTTTT.

The V and J genes are TRBV6-5 and TRBJ2-5; 7 nucleotides match TRBD2. The V and J ends lost 0 bases and 2 bases, in that order; junction bases with no gene match: 12. CDR1 is MNHEY and CDR2 is SVGAGI in the germline V gene. The CDR3 is 18 amino acids. CDR3: CASSYSWPSGDTQETQYF. Written as DNA, the CDR3 is TGTGCCAGCAGTTACTCTTGGCCCAGCGGGGATACACAAGAGACCCAGTACTTC.

This clonotype has just a few counts. The chain carries TRBV6-5 and TRBJ1-1; maybe TRBD1 (6 bases). V lost 8 bases and J lost 6, with 19 bases in between. The CDR3 consists of 14 residues. Germline values: CDR1 MNHEY, CDR2 SVGAGI. CDR3 sequence reads: CASLNRVKTPEAFF. As DNA, the CDR3 is TGTGCCAGCCTAAACAGGGTAAAGACACCTGAAGCTTTCTTT.

This clonotype has ten or more counts. The chain carries TRBV7-2 and TRBJ2-5, with D uncertain. Trimming took 0 bases from V and 4 from J, leaving 9 bases between them. Germline CDR1 and CDR2: SGHTA and FQGNSA. There are 14 residues in the CDR3. CDR3 amino acids: CASSLAGFSETQYF. The CDR3 coding sequence is TGTGCCAGCAGCTTAGCGGGTTTCTCAGAGACCCAGTACTTC.

The gene calls are TRBV7-8 and TRBJ2-5, with 7 bases aligning to TRBD1. Germline loops: CDR1 SGHVS, CDR2 FQNEAQ. Unmatched junction bases numbered 16, after V lost 5 bases and J lost 4 bases. The CDR3 sequence is 17 residues long. The chain's CDR3 is CASSLRLRTGPPETQYF. DNA of the CDR3: TGTGCCAGCAGCCTCCGCCTTCGGACAGGCCCACCAGAGACCCAGTACTTC.

The table lists this clonotype with many counts. One end of the junction does not line up with germline, which may come from a read error. The genes are TRBV27 and TRBJ1-1; possibly TRBD1 for D (6 bases). This CDR3 has 13 residues. The germline CDR1 and CDR2 sequences are MNHEY and SMNVEV (reference sequence). The CDR3 loop is CASRTRGRGREVF. The CDR3 nucleotides read TGTGCCAGCAGGACCAGGGGACGAGGTAGGGAAGTCTTT.

The V and J genes are TRBV6-2 or TRBV6-3 and TRBJ2-2; a possible D gene is TRBD1 (7 bases). There are 14 residues in the CDR3. Trimming stripped 6 bases from V and 7 bases from J, with 15 bases between. Germline CDR1 reads MNHEY; CDR2 reads SVGEGT. The chain's CDR3 is CASSDRVGGGELFF. The DNA of the CDR3 is TGTGCCAGCAGCGACAGGGTGGGAGGCGGGGAGCTGTTTTTT.

This clonotype occurred many times. The chain employs TRBV4-1 and TRBJ1-5; the D gene is possibly TRBD1 (6 bases). Germline-derived CDR1 and CDR2 are MGHRA and YSYEKL. This CDR3 spans 15 amino acids. Trimming pared 1 base from V and 6 bases from J, leaving 13 bases between. The CDR3 DNA reads as TGCGCCAGCAGCCAAGGGGGGGCGGGGGCTCAGCCCCAGCATTTT. This gives the protein CASSQGGAGAQPQHF.

This clonotype came up a few times. The rearrangement uses TRBV19 and TRBJ2-7; the match to TRBD1 covers 7 bases. This CDR3 is 16 amino acids long. The germline V gene encodes CDR1 LNHDA and CDR2 SQIVND (reference sequence). V was clipped by 5 bases and J by 1 base; unmatched bases: 11. This chain's CDR3 is CASSPLLYRGSYEQYF. The CDR3, as DNA: TGTGCCAGTAGTCCCCTCTTATACAGGGGTTCCTACGAGCAGTACTTC.

The chain has TRBV6-5 and TRBJ2-3, with 10 bases identical to TRBD2. Per the germline V gene, CDR1 is MNHEY and CDR2 is SVGAGI. This CDR3 spans 15 amino acids. V shed 4 bases and J 6 bases; nucleotides not matched to a gene: 7. CDR3 nucleotide sequence: TGTGCCAGCAGTTTGAGACTAGCGGGTGTGGATACGCAGTATTTT. It is translated as CASSLRLAGVDTQYF.

Comment on this clonotype: Possible read error: a much larger clone is one base away. The chain joins TRBV6-1 to TRBJ2-7; D gene ambiguous. Germline CDR1 MNHNS, CDR2 SASEGT. The V end was cut by 2 bases, the J end by 7 bases, with 9 bases between. The length of the CDR3 is 12 residues. For the CDR3, the DNA is TGTGCCAGCAGTGAACCCCCATGGGAGCAGTACTTC. Its translation is CASSEPPWEQYF.

Ten or more counts support this clonotype. This chain joins TRBV7-2 and TRBJ2-2; TRBD2 matches 11 bases. V lost 3 bases to trimming and J lost 7 bases; unmatched junction nucleotides: 10. The CDR3 consists of 17 residues. Per the germline V gene, CDR1 is SGHTA and CDR2 is FQGNSA. CDR3 loop: CASSFYKTSGTGGELFF. In DNA form, the CDR3 reads TGTGCCAGCAGCTTTTACAAGACTAGCGGGACGGGCGGGGAGCTGTTTTTT.

This clonotype was observed at least ten times. The CDR3 spells CASSLVRPYEQYF. The CDR3 region has the DNA TGTGCCAGCAGCTTAGTCAGGCCCTACGAGCAGTACTTC. The genes are TRBV7-2 and TRBJ2-7; no clear D. The CDR3 has 13 residues. Germline V CDR1 and CDR2: SGHTA, FQGNSA. Trimming took 1 base from V and 2 from J, leaving 6 bases between them.

V is TRBV7-2 and J is TRBJ2-5; D possibly corresponds to TRBD1 (5 bases). The length of the CDR3 is 15 residues. Per the germline V gene, CDR1 is SGHTA and CDR2 is FQGNSA. Trimming pared 0 bases from V and 9 bases from J, leaving 17 bases between. The chain's CDR3 is CASSLAVTDNQPQYF. CDR3 DNA: TGTGCCAGCAGCTTAGCGGTGACAGACAATCAGCCCCAGTACTTC.